This T cell receptor (beta chain) was retrieved from a study of blood T cell repertoires in COVID-19. Across the whole study: Acute and convalescent COVID-19 specimens originated in the United States, Italy and Spain.

Trimming took 0 bases from V and 5 from J, leaving 6 bases between them. Germline V gene sequence: CDR1 SGHNT, CDR2 YYREEE (reference sequence). The CDR3 has 12 residues. Authors' analysis steps: The assay estimated nucleated cells by amplifying reference gene primers. Only in-frame clones appear in the TCRdb table, and some are missing; sequencing was by immunoSEQ multiplex PCR. The V and J calls and the clone size are those of that table, but D and trimming were determined from the DNA. The sample has under 65,000 clones, about four fifths seen once; the top ten hold 22%. The V gene is TRBV5-4, the J gene TRBJ2-7; D ambiguous. The specimen sequenced was peripheral blood. The source of this sequence is a woman aged 60-75 years with acute or convalescent COVID-19. Here the CDR3 reads CASSLGADEQYF. The CDR3 DNA reads TGTGCCAGCAGCTTGGGGGCCGACGAGCAGTACTTC.